These 28 T cell receptor beta chains share one sample of origin, sequenced in a study of blood T cell repertoires in COVID-19 (dated by TCRdb to about 2020). Library prep was done by the immunoSEQ multiplex PCR assay. TCRdb mirrors the immuneACCESS table, restricted to in-frame sequences. Some clones are absent from its copies; in checked studies, under half trace to an unresolved V gene, and the reason for the others is unknown. This sample is represented by about 100,000 clones; about 86% of them were singletons. The ten largest clones take up approximately 1.2% of the sample. What was sequenced was peripheral blood. Every receptor here comes from an elderly man with active or convalescent COVID-19.

The chain uses TRBV19 and TRBJ2-2; TRBD1 matches 8 bases. Germline V lookup: CDR1 LNHDA, CDR2 SQIVND (reference sequence). The J segment lost 0 bases and the V segment lost 11 bases, leaving 20 bases of the junction unmatched. The CDR3 has 19 amino acids. CDR3 sequence: CAASRGNRGENANTGELFF. The CDR3 DNA follows: TGTGCCGCCTCCCGGGGGAACAGGGGGGAAAACGCGAACACCGGGGAGCTGTTTTTT. Supplemented by reference TRBV19 and TRBJ2-2, the full variable domain reads DGGITQSPKYLFRKEGQNVTLSCEQNLNHDAMYWYRQDPGQGLRLIYYSQIVNDFQKGDIAEGYSVSREKKESFPLTVTSAQKNPTAFYLCAASRGNRGENANTGELFFGEGSRLTVL.

DNA for the CDR3: TGTGCCACCAGTGCAAATAGCGGGAGCCAAGAGACCCAGTACTTC. Translating gives CATSANSGSQETQYF. The rearrangement links TRBV24-1 to TRBJ2-5; 9 nucleotides agree with TRBD2. The CDR3 runs 15 residues. The V gene's germline CDR1 is KGHDR and CDR2 SFDVKD. Losses at the gene ends were 5 bases for V and 1 base for J; bases not matched to a gene: 4.

Here the CDR3 reads CASSLLVAGSYNEQFF. The CDR3, as DNA: TGCGCCAGCAGCTTGTTGGTAGCGGGATCCTACAATGAGCAGTTCTTC. The chain joins TRBV5-1 to TRBJ2-1; TRBD2 matches at 8 bases. This CDR3 has 16 amino acids. Per the germline V gene, CDR1 is SGHRS and CDR2 is YFSETQ. V was pared by 1 base and J by 1 base, with 4 bases of the junction left unmatched.

The chain has TRBV5-4 and TRBJ2-5; D may be TRBD2 (5 bases). The CDR3 is 14 amino acids. Per germline, CDR1 SGHNT and CDR2 YYREEE (reference sequence). The V gene lost 2 bases and the J gene lost 1 base, with 9 bases spanning the gap. The CDR3: CASSFGNPQETQYF. Here the CDR3 DNA reads TGTGCCAGCAGCTTCGGGAACCCCCAAGAGACCCAGTACTTC.

The CDR3 DNA sequence: TGTGCCAGTAGGGACAGGTCAAGACGTTTGTTTTTT. This sequence encodes CASRDRSRRLFF. The genes are TRBV19 and TRBJ1-4; 7 bases are shared with TRBD1. CDR1 and CDR2 from the germline V gene are LNHDA and SQIVND (reference sequence). CDR3 size: 12 residues. V shed 6 bases, J shed 15 bases, and the junction held 10 bases outside the gene matches.

This rearrangement joins TRBV7-8 to TRBJ1-6, with D possibly being TRBD1 (6 bases). V lost 3 bases, J lost 6 bases, and 12 bases lay in between. The CDR3 is made up of 15 amino acids. Germline-derived CDR1 and CDR2 are SGHVS and FQNEAQ. The CDR3 nucleotides read TGTGCCAGCAGCTTGGCGGGGGCCGCTAATTCACCCCTCCACTTT. As protein: CASSLAGAANSPLHF. Based on the CDR3 plus reference TRBV7-8 and TRBJ1-6, the full variable domain is GAGVSQSPRYKVAKRGQDVALRCDPISGHVSLFWYQQALGQGPEFLTYFQNEAQLDKSGLPSDRFFAERPEGSVSTLKIQRTQQEDSAVYLCASSLAGAANSPLHFGNGTRLTVT.

The J gene is TRBJ1-2, the V gene TRBV7-9; D gene uncertain. V was trimmed by 4 bases and J by 0 bases, leaving 9 bases between them. Per germline, CDR1 SEHNR and CDR2 FQNEAQ (reference sequence). The CDR3 consists of 14 residues. CDR3 nucleotide sequence: TGTGCCAGCAGCTCGCCGATAGCTAACTATGGCTACACCTTC. It codes for CASSSPIANYGYTF.

The chain employs TRBV27 and TRBJ2-1, with 12 bases lining up with TRBD2. Trimming at V came to 2 bases and at J to 7 bases, leaving 15 bases not matched to a gene. Germline V lookup: CDR1 MNHEY, CDR2 SMNVEV (reference sequence). CDR3 length equals 19 residues. Here the CDR3 reads CASSLVGGLTSGRGNEQFF. The DNA for the CDR3 is TGTGCCAGCAGTTTAGTCGGGGGGTTGACTAGCGGGAGAGGGAATGAGCAGTTCTTC.

The genes are TRBV9 and TRBJ1-1; the D gene is possibly TRBD1 (6 bases). Germline V gene data show CDR1 as SGDLS and CDR2 as YYNGEE. The CDR3 contains 13 residues. V gave up 4 bases and J gave up 3 bases, with 10 bases separating them. In DNA, the CDR3 is TGTGCCAGCAGCAGACAGGCGGACACTGAAGCTTTCTTT. Its translation is CASSRQADTEAFF. The whole variable domain, filled in from reference TRBV9 and TRBJ1-1, reads DSGVTQTPKHLITATGQRVTLRCSPRSGDLSVYWYQQSLDQGLQFLIQYYNGEERAKGNILERFSAQQFPDLHSELNLSSLELGDSALYFCASSRQADTEAFFGQGTRLTVV.

V usage is TRBV14 and J usage is TRBJ2-1; no clear D gene. Trimming pared 4 bases from V and 9 bases from J, leaving 10 bases between. The CDR3 consists of 12 residues. In germline, CDR1 is SGHDN, CDR2 FVKESK. The CDR3 is CASSPSGSEQFF. Here the CDR3 DNA reads TGTGCCAGCAGCCCCTCCGGTTCTGAGCAGTTCTTC. Complete variable domain (other parts from reference TRBV14 and TRBJ2-1): EAGVTQFPSHSVIEKGQTVTLRCDPISGHDNLYWYRRVMGKEIKFLLHFVKESKQDESGMPNNRFLAERTGGTYSTLKVQPAELEDSGVYFCASSPSGSEQFFGPGTRLTVL.

The CDR3 protein is CASRRGTSGGNEQFF. Written as DNA, the CDR3 is TGTGCCAGCAGACGCGGGACTAGCGGAGGGAATGAGCAGTTCTTC. V usage is TRBV6-5 and J usage is TRBJ2-1; 11 bases line up with TRBD2. Per the germline V gene, CDR1 is MNHEY and CDR2 is SVGAGI. CDR3 length: 15 residues. Unmatched junction bases numbered 8, after V lost 6 bases and J lost 7 bases.

The genes are TRBV5-1 and TRBJ2-7, with a weak D call TRBD2 (6 bases). Germline-derived CDR1 and CDR2 are SGHRS and YFSETQ. This CDR3 spans 11 amino acids. Trimming pared 4 bases from V and 4 bases from J, leaving 6 bases between. The CDR3 region is CASSREYEQYF. The CDR3, as DNA: TGCGCCAGCAGCCGGGAGTACGAGCAGTACTTC.

This clone was seen a handful of times. Other DNA sequences in this specimen translate into the identical CDR3. The chain uses TRBV2 and TRBJ2-2; 8 positions agree with TRBD2. Losses at the gene ends were 11 bases for V and 0 bases for J; bases not matched to a gene: 5. The CDR3 spans 14 residues. Germline V gives CDR1 SNHLY, CDR2 FYNNEI. The CDR3 nucleotides read TGTGCCGGGGCGGGGGGTCCGAACACCGGGGAGCTGTTTTTT. This codes for CAGAGGPNTGELFF.

The J gene is TRBJ1-2, the V gene TRBV24-1; 9 bases are shared with TRBD1. V was pared by 4 bases and J by 4 bases, with 0 bases of the junction left unmatched. Germline CDR1 and CDR2: KGHDR and SFDVKD. This CDR3 has 13 residues. Here the CDR3 DNA reads TGTGCCACCAGTGAGGGACAGGGCTATGGCTACACCTTC. Protein product: CATSEGQGYGYTF.

This clone was seen once. The V call is TRBV7-9, the J call TRBJ1-2, with a possible D match to TRBD1 (6 bases). V lost 5 bases, J lost 0 bases, and 22 bases lay in between. The CDR3 is made up of 18 amino acids. Germline loops: CDR1 SEHNR, CDR2 FQNEAQ (reference sequence). CDR3 protein: CASSLGGTSHPPNYGYTF. CDR3 coding DNA: TGTGCCAGCAGCCTAGGGGGGACATCTCACCCCCCTAACTATGGCTACACCTTC. Filled out from reference TRBV7-9 and TRBJ1-2, the complete variable domain reads DTGVSQNPRHKITKRGQNVTFRCDPISEHNRLYWYRQTLGQGPEFLTYFQNEAQLEKSRLLSDRFSAERPKGSFSTLEIQRTEQGDSAMYLCASSLGGTSHPPNYGYTFGSGTRLTVV.

The chain recombines TRBV7-9 with TRBJ2-2; weak D call: TRBD2 (6 bases). The CDR3 is made up of 17 amino acids. V dropped 5 bases and J dropped 2 bases, with 18 bases sitting between them. Germline V lookup: CDR1 SEHNR, CDR2 FQNEAQ (reference sequence). CDR3 in DNA: TGTGCCAGCAGCCCGAAGGTCTCGGGAGAAAACACCGGGGAGCTGTTTTTT. Encoded protein: CASSPKVSGENTGELFF.

There are a few counts of this clone. The chain recombines TRBV11-2 with TRBJ2-7; TRBD1 aligns across 7 bases. The CDR3 extends over 17 amino acids. Germline assignment: CDR1 SGHAT and CDR2 FQNNGV. V dropped 0 bases and J dropped 2; count of bases not matched to a gene: 10. CDR3 residues: CASSLDPTGTATYEQYF. CDR3 in DNA: TGTGCCAGCAGCTTAGATCCTACCGGGACAGCTACCTACGAGCAGTACTTC.

The chain recombines TRBV5-4 with TRBJ2-1; 9 positions agree with TRBD1. This CDR3 is built from 14 residues. V trimming: 6 bases; J trimming: 6 bases; junction bases outside the gene matches: 7. Germline lookup yields CDR1 SGHNT and CDR2 YYREEE (reference sequence). CDR3 sequence reads: CASTIQGAPNEQFF. CDR3 in DNA: TGTGCCAGCACCATACAGGGGGCTCCCAATGAGCAGTTCTTC. The variable domain in full, with the rest retrieved from reference TRBV5-4 and TRBJ2-1, is ETGVTQSPTHLIKTRGQQVTLRCSSQSGHNTVSWYQQALGQGPQFIFQYYREEENGRGNFPPRFSGLQFPNYSSELNVNALELDDSALYLCASTIQGAPNEQFFGPGTRLTVL.

Written as DNA, the CDR3 is TGTGCCAGCAGCTCGACAGCTACCACAGATACGCAGTATTTT. Translated, it gives CASSSTATTDTQYF. The gene calls are TRBV7-3 and TRBJ2-3; perhaps TRBD1 as D (5 bases). Germline CDR1 is SGHTA and CDR2 is FQGTGA. The CDR3 consists of 14 residues. V lost 4 bases and J 2 bases, leaving 10 bases between the germline ends.

The chain links TRBV6-2 or TRBV6-3 to TRBJ1-2; D unresolved. V lost 3 bases to trimming and J lost 2 bases, with 13 bases between them. The CDR3 runs 15 residues. The germline V gene encodes CDR1 MNHEY and CDR2 SVGEGT. The chain's CDR3 is CASSYVRDLNYGYTF. In DNA, the CDR3 is TGTGCCAGCAGTTATGTGCGGGATTTGAACTATGGCTACACCTTC.

The gene calls are TRBV27 and TRBJ1-1; 9 bases align to TRBD1. This CDR3 is 13 amino acids long. V lost 0 bases to trimming and J lost 12 bases; unmatched junction nucleotides: 5. Germline CDR1 is MNHEY and CDR2 is SMNVEV (reference sequence). Here the CDR3 reads CASSLSGTGKTFF. In nucleotides, the CDR3 is TGTGCCAGCAGTTTATCGGGGACAGGGAAAACTTTCTTT.

The chain joins TRBV6-2 or TRBV6-3 to TRBJ2-3, with 7 bases that match TRBD1. Germline V CDR1 and CDR2: MNHEY, SVGEGT. Trimming took 2 bases from V and 0 from J; bases not matched to a gene: 2. CDR3 length: 15 residues. For the CDR3, the DNA is TGTGCCAGCAGTTACGGGACAGAGAGCACAGATACGCAGTATTTT. As protein: CASSYGTESTDTQYF.

This clone appeared once. This chain links TRBV5-4 with TRBJ1-4; tentative D call: TRBD1 (5 bases). Germline lookup yields CDR1 SGHNT and CDR2 YYREEE (reference sequence). V shed 5 bases and J shed 4 bases, with 12 bases lying between them. The CDR3 contains 14 residues. CDR3: CASSSDSDNEKLFF. In DNA form, the CDR3 reads TGTGCCAGCAGTTCCGACAGTGATAATGAAAAACTGTTTTTT. Full variable domain (remainder filled in from reference TRBV5-4 and TRBJ1-4): ETGVTQSPTHLIKTRGQQVTLRCSSQSGHNTVSWYQQALGQGPQFIFQYYREEENGRGNFPPRFSGLQFPNYSSELNVNALELDDSALYLCASSSDSDNEKLFFGSGTQLSVL.

The chain carries TRBV28 and TRBJ1-2, with TRBD1 matching 7 bases. CDR3 size: 15 residues. Germline CDR1 is MDHEN and CDR2 is SYDVKM. Trimming cost V 7 bases and J 4 bases; bases outside gene matches: 12. In DNA, the CDR3 is TGTGCCAGCAATTCCCCGAGACAGGGATTCTATGGCTACACCTTC. Protein sequence: CASNSPRQGFYGYTF.

The chain recombines TRBV14 with TRBJ2-7; the match to TRBD1 covers 9 bases. This CDR3 spans 15 amino acids. Germline V gene data show CDR1 as SGHDN and CDR2 as FVKESK. Germline trimming cut 3 bases from V and 1 base from J; bases unmatched to any gene: 4. CDR3 residues: CASSHAGTGSYEQYF. Here the CDR3 DNA reads TGTGCCAGCAGCCACGCAGGGACAGGGTCCTACGAGCAGTACTTC.

This rearrangement joins TRBV5-1 to TRBJ2-1; TRBD2 matches at 7 bases. The J segment lost 2 bases and the V segment lost 4 bases, leaving 6 bases of the junction unmatched. The CDR3 is 15 residues long. From germline, CDR1 is SGHRS and CDR2 YFSETQ. The CDR3 protein is CASSLAETTYNEQFF. In DNA form, the CDR3 reads TGCGCCAGCAGCCTAGCGGAGACTACCTACAATGAGCAGTTCTTC. The whole variable domain, filled in from reference TRBV5-1 and TRBJ2-1, reads KAGVTQTPRYLIKTRGQQVTLSCSPISGHRSVSWYQQTPGQGLQFLFEYFSETQRNKGNFPGRFSGRQFSNSRSEMNVSTLELGDSALYLCASSLAETTYNEQFFGPGTRLTVL.

This clone occurred once. Here the CDR3 reads CASSKGGDSYNEQFF. The CDR3 coding sequence is TGTGCCAGCAGTAAGGGCGGGGACTCCTACAATGAGCAGTTCTTC. The chain links TRBV28 to TRBJ2-1; a possible D gene is TRBD2 (6 bases). Germline V gives CDR1 MDHEN, CDR2 SYDVKM. Trimming took 5 bases from V and 0 from J, leaving 11 bases between them. CDR3 size: 15 residues.

Remarks on this clone: The sample contains more than one DNA sequence encoding this CDR3. The rearrangement links TRBV7-2 to TRBJ1-5, with a weak D call TRBD1 (6 bases). The CDR3 spans 15 residues. Looked up from germline, CDR1 is SGHTA and CDR2 is FQGNSA. The V end lost 5 bases, the J end lost 1 base, and 12 bases lay between the germline ends. The CDR3, as DNA: TGTGCCAGCAGCCCCCTACAGGGAAGCAATCAGCCCCAGCATTTT. Amino acid sequence: CASSPLQGSNQPQHF.